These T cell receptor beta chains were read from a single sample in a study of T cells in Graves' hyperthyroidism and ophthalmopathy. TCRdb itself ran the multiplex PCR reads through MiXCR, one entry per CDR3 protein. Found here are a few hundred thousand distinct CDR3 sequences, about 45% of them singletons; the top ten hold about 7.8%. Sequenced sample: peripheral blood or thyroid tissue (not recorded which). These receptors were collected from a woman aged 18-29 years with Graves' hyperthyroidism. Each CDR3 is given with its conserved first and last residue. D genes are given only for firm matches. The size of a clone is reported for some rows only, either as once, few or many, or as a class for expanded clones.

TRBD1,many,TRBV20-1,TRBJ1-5,TGCAGTGCTTCTTACCTAGACAGGGCCGCAGGGCCCCAGCATTTT,CSASYLDRAAGPQHF
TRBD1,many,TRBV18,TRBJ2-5,TGTGCCAGCTCACACAGGGGGAGAGGAGAGACCCAGTACTTC,CASSHRGRGETQYF
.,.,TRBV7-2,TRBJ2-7,TGTGCCAGCAGCTTAGATACTGGGACGGGCTCCTACGAGCAGTACTTC,CASSLDTGTGSYEQYF
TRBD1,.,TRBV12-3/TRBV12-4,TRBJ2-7,TGTGCCAGCAGTTTAGCGGCAAAGGGGGCTCAAGAGCAGTACTTC,CASSLAAKGAQEQYF
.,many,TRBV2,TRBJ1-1,TGTGCCAGCACCCTGAGGGACCTTGAAGCTTTCTTT,CASTLRDLEAFF
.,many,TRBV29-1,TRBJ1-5,TGCAGCGTAGGGGTAGGCCTAAATCAGCCCCAGCATTTT,CSVGVGLNQPQHF
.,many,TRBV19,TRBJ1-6,TGTGCCAGTAGTTCCGGGCAGGGGATTAATTCACCCCTCCACTTT,CASSSGQGINSPLHF
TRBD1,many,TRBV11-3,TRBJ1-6,TGTGCCAGCAGCCCCGAGGGTCAGGGGGCGTATTCACCCCTCCACTTT,CASSPEGQGAYSPLHF
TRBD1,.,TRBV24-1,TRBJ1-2,TGTGCCACCAGTGAACGCCCGGGACAGGAGAGCCACTCCTATGGCTACACCTTC,CATSERPGQESHSYGYTF
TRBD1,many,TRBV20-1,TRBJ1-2,TGCAGTGCTAATGGACAGGGGAGAAGCTATGGCTACACCTTC,CSANGQGRSYGYTF
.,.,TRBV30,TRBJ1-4,TGTGCCCGGGCGGGAACTAATGAAAAACTGTTTTTT,CARAGTNEKLFF
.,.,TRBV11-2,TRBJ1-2,TGTGCCAGCAGCAAGGGGGGCGACACCTTC,CASSKGGDTF
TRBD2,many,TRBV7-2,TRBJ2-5,TGTGCCAGCAGCAGCCGCCTGCTAGCGGGAGAGGAGACCCAGTACTTC,CASSSRLLAGEETQYF
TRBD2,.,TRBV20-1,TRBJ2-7,TGCAGTGCTAGAGAGACTAGCGGGTACGAGCAGTACTTC,CSARETSGYEQYF
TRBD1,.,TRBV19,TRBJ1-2,TGTGCCAACCTCCCGGGACAGAGGGACGGCTACACCTTC,CANLPGQRDGYTF
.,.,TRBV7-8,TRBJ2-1,TGTGCCAGCAGCCCCAGCCGGGACTTCTCCTACAATGAGCAGTTCTTC,CASSPSRDFSYNEQFF
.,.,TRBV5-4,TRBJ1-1,TGTGCCACTGGACGGGGGAACACTGAAGCTTTCTTT,CATGRGNTEAFF
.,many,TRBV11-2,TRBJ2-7,TGTGCCAGCAGCAGGGGCGGGATGGCTTCCTACGAGCAGTACTTC,CASSRGGMASYEQYF
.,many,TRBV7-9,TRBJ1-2,TGTGCCAGCAGCTCAACCTCAGACAGTAACTATGGCTACACCTTC,CASSSTSDSNYGYTF
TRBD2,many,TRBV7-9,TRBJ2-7,TGTGCCAGCAGCCCTCCCCGCGCGGGAGGGAACTACGAGCAGTACTTC,CASSPPRAGGNYEQYF
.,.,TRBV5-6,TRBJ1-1,TGTGCCAGCAGTGTCGGACGGGGCCAAGCTTTCTTT,CASSVGRGQAFF
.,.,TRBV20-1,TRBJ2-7,TGCAGTGCTAGAGTACAGGGAGACGAGCAGTACTTC,CSARVQGDEQYF
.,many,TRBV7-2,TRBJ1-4,TGTGCCAGCAGCTATCAGGGGGAAAAACTGTTTTTT,CASSYQGEKLFF
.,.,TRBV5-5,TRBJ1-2,TGTGCCAGCAGCCTCGCGGAGCAGGGTTATTCGCATGGCTACACCTTC,CASSLAEQGYSHGYTF
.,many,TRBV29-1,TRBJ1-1,TGCAGCGTGAGGGACACTAAGAACACTGAAGCTTTCTTT,CSVRDTKNTEAFF
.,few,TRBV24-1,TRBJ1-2,TGTGCCACCAGTGATTCCGACAGAACATACTATGGCTACACCTTC,CATSDSDRTYYGYTF
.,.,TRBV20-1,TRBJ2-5,TGCAGTGCTAGAGAGGCTAGCGTGAAAGAGACCCAGTACTTC,CSAREASVKETQYF
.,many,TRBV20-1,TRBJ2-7,TGCAGTGTTTTTAGCGGCTCCTACGAGCAGTACTTC,CSVFSGSYEQYF
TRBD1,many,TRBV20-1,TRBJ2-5,TGCAGTGCTATTCAGCCCCGGGACAGGGATATAGGGACCCAGTACTTC,CSAIQPRDRDIGTQYF
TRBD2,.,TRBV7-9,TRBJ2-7,TGTGCCAGCAGCTTAGCGGCGGGAGGGAATGAGCAGTACTTC,CASSLAAGGNEQYF
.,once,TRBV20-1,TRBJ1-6,TGCAGTGCTAGGACAGTTCTCTATAATTCACCCCTCCACTTT,CSARTVLYNSPLHF
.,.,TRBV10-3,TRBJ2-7,TGTGCCATCAGTTCCCGGACAGAGTCCTACGAGCAGTACTTC,CAISSRTESYEQYF
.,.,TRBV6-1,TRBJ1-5,TGTGCCGCCAGTGAACGGGATTTTAGCAATCAGCCCCAGCATTTT,CAASERDFSNQPQHF
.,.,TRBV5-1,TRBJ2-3,TGCGCCAGCAGCTTAGCCACGGGTTCGGTAGATACGCAGTATTTT,CASSLATGSVDTQYF
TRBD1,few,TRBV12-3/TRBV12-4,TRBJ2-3,TGTGCCAGCAGTTTGGGACAGGCAGATACGCAGTATTTT,CASSLGQADTQYF
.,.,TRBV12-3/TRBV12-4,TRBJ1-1,TGTGCCACCAATCAGGGGCAGGGGAACACTGAAGCTTTCTTT,CATNQGQGNTEAFF
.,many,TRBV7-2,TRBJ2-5,TGTGCCAGCAGCTTGTCGGAGACCCAGTACTTC,CASSLSETQYF
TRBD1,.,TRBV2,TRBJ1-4,TGTGCCAGCAGCGACCGGGACAGGGGAATCAATGAAAAACTGTTTTTT,CASSDRDRGINEKLFF
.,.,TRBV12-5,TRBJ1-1,TGTGCTAGTGGTTTGAGCAGGGGCGTAGCTAAGAACACTGAAGCTTTCTTT,CASGLSRGVAKNTEAFF
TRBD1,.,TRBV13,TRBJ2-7,TGTGTCAGCAGCTTGGACAGGGGGCCCTACGAGCAGTACTTC,CVSSLDRGPYEQYF
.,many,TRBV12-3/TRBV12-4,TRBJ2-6,TGTGCCAGCAGTTTAGGTCAAACGGGGGCCAACGTCCTGACTTTC,CASSLGQTGANVLTF
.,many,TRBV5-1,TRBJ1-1,TGCGCCAGCAGCTCAAATCCAGTGAACACTGAAGCTTTCTTT,CASSSNPVNTEAFF
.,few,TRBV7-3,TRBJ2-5,TGTGCCAGCAGCAGGGACACATCCCAAGAGACCCAGTACTTC,CASSRDTSQETQYF